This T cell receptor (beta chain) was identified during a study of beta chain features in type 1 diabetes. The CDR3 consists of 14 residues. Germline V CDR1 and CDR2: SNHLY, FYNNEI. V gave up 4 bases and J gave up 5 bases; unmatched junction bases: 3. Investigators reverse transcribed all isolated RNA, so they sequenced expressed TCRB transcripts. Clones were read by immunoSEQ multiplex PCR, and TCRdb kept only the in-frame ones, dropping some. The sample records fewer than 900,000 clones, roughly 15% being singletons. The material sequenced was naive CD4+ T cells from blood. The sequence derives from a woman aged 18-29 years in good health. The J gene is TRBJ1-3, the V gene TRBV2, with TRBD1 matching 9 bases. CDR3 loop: CASSGDRERNTIYF. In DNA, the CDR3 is TGTGCCAGCAGTGGGGACAGGGAAAGAAACACCATATATTTT.